The rows below give T cell receptor beta chains drawn from one sample of a study of blood T cell repertoires in COVID-19. The method was immunoSEQ multiplex PCR; TCRdb's version includes in-frame clones alone and lacks a portion of them. The sample carries around 230,000 clones, about 80% recorded once. The sample was PBMCs or T cells enriched from blood (not recorded which). The source of these receptors is a man aged 35-49 years who had recovered from COVID-19. CDR3s include the opening cysteine and the closing phenylalanine or tryptophan. The D gene is left open where the match is weak. Clone size appears in some rows only: once, few, many, or a class for an expanded clone.

- TRBJ2-7 TRBV7-3 - CASQDSPGANYEQYF TGTGCCAGCCAGGATTCGCCGGGAGCAAACTACGAGCAGTACTTC
- TRBJ1-1 TRBV24-1 TRBD1 CATRSQGENTEAFF TGTGCCACCAGATCACAGGGGGAGAACACTGAAGCTTTCTTT
- TRBJ1-3 TRBV18 - CASSASGSNSGNTIYF TGTGCCAGCTCAGCTTCGGGGAGTAACTCTGGAAACACCATATATTTT
- TRBJ1-6 TRBV9 - CASGGAQYSPLHF TGTGCCAGCGGGGGGGCCCAATATTCACCCCTCCACTTT
- TRBJ1-4 TRBV20-1 - CSASSGGRHEKLFF TGCAGTGCTAGTAGCGGGGGCCGGCATGAAAAACTGTTTTTT
- TRBJ2-5 TRBV19 TRBD1 CASKKQGAGETQYF TGTGCCAGCAAGAAACAGGGGGCAGGAGAGACCCAGTACTTC
- TRBJ1-6 TRBV2 TRBD1 CASSLTGMKNSPLHF TGTGCCAGCAGTTTGACAGGGATGAAAAATTCACCCCTCCACTTT
- TRBJ2-7 TRBV18 - CASSPTGMPSYEQYF TGTGCCAGCTCTCCAACAGGTATGCCCTCCTACGAGCAGTACTTC
- TRBJ2-3 TRBV5-1 - CASTRYGGTDTQYF TGCGCCAGCACCCGGTACGGGGGTACGGATACGCAGTATTTT
- TRBJ1-4 TRBV4-3 - CASSQGGGLLGGNEKLFF TGCGCCAGCAGCCAAGGCGGAGGACTCCTCGGGGGTAATGAAAAACTGTTTTTT
- TRBJ2-3 TRBV30 TRBD1 CAWTPGQGPDTQYF TGTGCCTGGACGCCGGGACAGGGTCCAGATACGCAGTATTTT
- TRBJ1-3 TRBV4-1 - CASSQDWRSSGNTIYF TGCGCCAGCAGCCAAGATTGGCGGAGCTCTGGAAACACCATATATTTT
- TRBJ2-4 TRBV7-8 TRBD1 CASSPGTGVTKNIQYF TGTGCCAGCAGCCCCGGGACAGGGGTAACCAAAAACATTCAGTACTTC
- TRBJ1-4 TRBV27 TRBD1 CASSLDRGGEKLFF TGTGCCAGCAGTTTGGACAGGGGTGGCGAAAAACTGTTTTTT
- TRBJ2-1 TRBV28 TRBD1 CASSFDQGAREQFF TGTGCCAGCAGTTTCGACCAGGGGGCGCGGGAGCAGTTCTTC
once TRBJ1-2 TRBV18 TRBD1 CASQKTGEGYTF TGTGCCAGCCAGAAGACAGGGGAAGGCTACACCTTC
once TRBJ1-1 TRBV11-2 - CASRPIGGANTEAFF TGTGCCAGCAGGCCCATAGGGGGGGCGAACACTGAAGCTTTCTTT
once TRBJ1-6 TRBV9 - CASSARDTVPLHF TGTGCCAGCAGCGCGAGGGACACGGTTCCCCTCCACTTT
- TRBJ2-7 TRBV5-5 TRBD1 CASSPSGQAHEQYF TGTGCCAGCAGCCCATCGGGACAGGCCCACGAGCAGTACTTC
- TRBJ1-5 TRBV21-1 - CASSKVPQGGCNQPQHF TGTGCCAGCAGCAAAGTCCCCCAGGGAGGGTGCAATCAGCCCCAGCATTTT
- TRBJ1-1 TRBV19 TRBD1 CASSTGQGREAFF TGTGCCAGTAGTACTGGACAGGGGAGAGAAGCTTTCTTT
few TRBJ2-3 TRBV4-3 - CASSPDSFTDTQYF TGCGCCAGCAGTCCCGACTCCTTCACAGATACGCAGTATTTT
- TRBJ1-1 TRBV9 - CASSVESRRTEAFF TGTGCCAGCAGCGTAGAGTCTAGGAGGACTGAAGCTTTCTTT
- TRBJ1-1 TRBV21-1 - CASSKARAVSSPEAFF TGTGCCAGCAGCAAAGCTCGCGCCGTCTCGAGCCCTGAAGCTTTCTTT
- TRBJ2-7 TRBV5-5 - CASSLGLVNEQYF TGTGCCAGCAGCTTGGGACTAGTGAACGAGCAGTACTTC
- TRBJ1-1 TRBV2 - CASMTSGTEAFF TGTGCCAGCATGACAAGCGGCACTGAAGCTTTCTTT